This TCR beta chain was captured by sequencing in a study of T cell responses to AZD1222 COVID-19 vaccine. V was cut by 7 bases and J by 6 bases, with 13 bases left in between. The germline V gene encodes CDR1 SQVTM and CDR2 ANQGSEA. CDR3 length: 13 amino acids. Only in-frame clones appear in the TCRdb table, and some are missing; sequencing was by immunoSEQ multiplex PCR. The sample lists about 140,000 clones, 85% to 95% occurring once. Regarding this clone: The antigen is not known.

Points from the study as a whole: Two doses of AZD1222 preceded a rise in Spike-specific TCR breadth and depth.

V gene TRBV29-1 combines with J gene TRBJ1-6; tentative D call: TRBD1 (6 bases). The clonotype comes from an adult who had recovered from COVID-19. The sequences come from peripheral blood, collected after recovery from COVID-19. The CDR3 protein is CSARDTVNSPLHF. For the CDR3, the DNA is TGCAGCGCCCGGGACACCGTTAATTCACCCCTCCACTTT.